A single sample is the source of the 26 T cell receptor beta chains below, sequenced in a study of blood T cell repertoires in COVID-19. Clones were sequenced by immunoSEQ multiplex PCR, and TCRdb holds only the in-frame ones, with some missing. The sample gives fewer than 250,000 clones, approximately 91% of which show up once; 0.55% to 0.75% is in the top ten. The sample was peripheral blood. The receptors derive from a man between 35 and 55 years old with acute or convalescent COVID-19.

The chain uses TRBV7-2 and TRBJ2-4, with D perhaps TRBD1 (6 bases). The germline V gene encodes CDR1 SGHTA and CDR2 FQGNSA. The CDR3 is 15 amino acids. V was shortened by 5 bases and J by 9 bases, with 20 bases between the two germline ends. CDR3 sequence reads: CASSPERQGLGIQYF. The CDR3 DNA reads TGTGCCAGCAGCCCCGAGCGGCAGGGGCTTGGCATTCAGTACTTC. Based on the CDR3 plus reference TRBV7-2 and TRBJ2-4, the full variable domain is GAGVSQSPSNKVTEKGKDVELRCDPISGHTALYWYRQSLGQGLEFLIYFQGNSAPDKSGLPSDRFSAERTGGSVSTLTIQRTQQEDSAVYLCASSPERQGLGIQYFGAGTRLSVL.

This chain connects TRBV19 to TRBJ1-1; D possibly corresponds to TRBD1 (5 bases). CDR1 and CDR2 (germline): LNHDA, SQIVND (reference sequence). Deletions cut 7 bases from V and 1 base from J, with 25 bases between. CDR3 size: 18 residues. The CDR3 DNA follows: TGTGCCAGTACCGCCATTGGGGGGGTGCCCAGCAGGAACACTGAAGCTTTCTTT. Protein: CASTAIGGVPSRNTEAFF. Together with reference TRBV19 and TRBJ1-1, the CDR3 gives the full variable domain: DGGITQSPKYLFRKEGQNVTLSCEQNLNHDAMYWYRQDPGQGLRLIYYSQIVNDFQKGDIAEGYSVSREKKESFPLTVTSAQKNPTAFYLCASTAIGGVPSRNTEAFFGQGTRLTVV.

The genes are TRBV19 and TRBJ2-2, with a possible D match to TRBD2 (6 bases). Germline V CDR1 and CDR2: LNHDA, SQIVND (reference sequence). This CDR3 is 14 amino acids long. The V gene lost 6 bases and the J gene lost 1 base, with 9 bases spanning the gap. Here the CDR3 reads CASRGRGNTGELFF. The CDR3 DNA sequence: TGTGCCAGTAGAGGGCGGGGGAACACCGGGGAGCTGTTTTTT.

The table lists this clone with a count of one. This chain joins TRBV11-3 and TRBJ2-1; TRBD1 might be the D (6 bases). Germline values: CDR1 SGHNT, CDR2 YENEEA. V gave up 1 base and J gave up 4 bases, with 11 bases separating them. The CDR3 runs to 15 residues. The CDR3 reads CASSLATGQYNEQFF. CDR3 DNA: TGTGCCAGCAGCTTAGCCACTGGACAGTACAATGAGCAGTTCTTC. The full variable domain, in which reference TRBV11-3 and TRBJ2-1 provide the parts outside the CDR3, is EAGVVQSPRYKIIEKKQPVAFWCNPISGHNTLYWYLQNLGQGPELLIRYENEEAVDDSQLPKDRFSAERLKGVDSTLKIQPAELGDSAVYLCASSLATGQYNEQFFGPGTRLTVL.

V and J are TRBV14 and TRBJ1-6; no clear D. With 0 bases removed from V and 4 bases from J, the gap between germline ends came to 7 bases. This CDR3 contains 15 residues. The germline V gene has CDR1 SGHDN and CDR2 FVKESK. The CDR3 loop reads CASSQERAYNSPLHF. CDR3 sequence (DNA): TGTGCCAGCAGCCAAGAGAGGGCTTATAATTCACCCCTCCACTTT.

This sequence joins TRBV6-5 and TRBJ1-5; no clear D gene. This CDR3 contains 13 residues. CDR1 is MNHEY and CDR2 is SVGAGI in the germline V gene. V lost 6 bases and J 4 bases, leaving 10 bases between the germline ends. In nucleotides, the CDR3 is TGTGCCAGCAGCTATTCGTGGAATCAGCCCCAGCATTTT. Encoded protein: CASSYSWNQPQHF.

The chain carries TRBV12-3 or TRBV12-4 and TRBJ2-1; unclear D gene. Between the trimmed V and J ends, which lost 5 bases and 9 bases, there was a span of 14 bases. This CDR3 is built from 13 residues. In DNA, the CDR3 is TGTGCCAGCAGTCCGCCCCCAGGTAGTGAGCAGTTCTTC. Protein: CASSPPPGSEQFF.

This chain links TRBV18 with TRBJ2-5; no reliable D call. This CDR3 contains 13 residues. The V gene lost 5 bases and the J gene lost 0 bases, with 7 bases spanning the gap. The germline V gene encodes CDR1 KGHSH and CDR2 LQKENI. The DNA for the CDR3 is TGTGCCAGCTCATCAACTCACCAAGAGACCCAGTACTTC. It encodes CASSSTHQETQYF.

The V and J genes are TRBV5-1 and TRBJ2-5, with 9 positions matching TRBD1. CDR1 is SGHRS and CDR2 is YFSETQ in the germline V gene. The CDR3 loop spans 17 amino acids. The ends lost 7 bases at V and 0 bases at J; junction bases unmatched: 13. The chain's CDR3 is CASASLTGTGYQETQYF. The CDR3 DNA sequence: TGCGCCAGCGCTTCCCTTACCGGGACAGGGTACCAAGAGACCCAGTACTTC.

The V call is TRBV6-1, the J call TRBJ1-6; TRBD1 aligns across 8 bases. The germline V gene has CDR1 MNHNS and CDR2 SASEGT. This CDR3 has 14 residues. The V segment lost 1 base and the J segment 14 bases; nucleotides outside the gene matches: 7. CDR3 nucleotides: TGTGCCAGCAGTGAAGGAACAGGGGGTTTGACCCTCCACTTT. It specifies CASSEGTGGLTLHF.

This chain connects TRBV4-2 to TRBJ2-2; D might be TRBD1 (5 bases). The germline V gene has CDR1 LGHNA and CDR2 YNFKEQ. The CDR3 extends over 15 amino acids. Trimming removed 4 bases from V and 4 bases from J, with 13 bases in between. The CDR3: CASSLAWGGTGELFF. The CDR3 DNA sequence: TGTGCCAGCAGCCTTGCATGGGGCGGCACCGGGGAGCTGTTTTTT.

This clone showed up just a few times. V is TRBV5-6 and J is TRBJ2-2, with TRBD1 identical over 8 bases. The CDR3 loop spans 15 amino acids. From germline, CDR1 is SGHDT and CDR2 YYEEEE. V was clipped by 3 bases and J by 3 bases; unmatched bases: 4. CDR3 protein: CASSSLDRDTGELFF. The CDR3 coding sequence is TGTGCCAGCAGCTCGCTGGACAGGGACACCGGGGAGCTGTTTTTT.

V usage is TRBV2 and J usage is TRBJ2-7; D perhaps matches TRBD1 (6 bases). This CDR3 has 12 residues. The V and J ends lost 7 bases and 3 bases respectively, with 10 bases between them. The germline gives CDR1 SNHLY, CDR2 FYNNEI. The DNA for the CDR3 is TGTGCCAGCACAGGACAGAACTACGAGCAGTACTTC. Residues: CASTGQNYEQYF. The entire variable domain, with the rest obtained from reference TRBV2 and TRBJ2-7, is as follows: EPEVTQTPSHQVTQMGQEVILRCVPISNHLYFYWYRQILGQKVEFLVSFYNNEISEKSEIFDDQFSVERPDGSNFTLKIRSTKLEDSAMYFCASTGQNYEQYFGPGTRLTVT.

The CDR3 DNA is TGTGCCAGCAGCCAAGAGGGTGGACTAGCGGGAGAGCCCTCCTACAATGAGCAGTTCTTC. As protein: CASSQEGGLAGEPSYNEQFF. The J gene is TRBJ2-1, the V gene TRBV3-1 (or the pseudogene TRBV3-2), with 13 bases matching TRBD2. CDR1 and CDR2 from the germline V gene are LGHDT and YNNKEL (reference sequence). V shed 0 bases, J shed 0 bases, and the junction held 8 bases outside the gene matches. CDR3 length: 20 residues.

This clone appeared a few times. The chain is built from TRBV12-3 or TRBV12-4 and TRBJ1-2; weak D call: TRBD1 (5 bases). CDR3 size: 12 residues. V was cut by 1 base and J by 5 bases, with 5 bases left in between. CDR3 in DNA: TGTGCCAGCAGTTTAGAGGGGTATGGCTACACCTTC. This gives the protein CASSLEGYGYTF.

This sequence joins TRBV6-1 and TRBJ2-1; D remains ambiguous. The CDR3 is 15 residues long. V lost 0 bases, J lost 0 bases, and 6 bases lay in between. The germline gives CDR1 MNHNS, CDR2 SASEGT. The CDR3 region has the DNA TGTGCCAGCAGTGAAGCGTACAGCTCCTACAATGAGCAGTTCTTC. Amino acids: CASSEAYSSYNEQFF.

The J gene is TRBJ2-1, the V gene TRBV7-9; 11 bases are shared with TRBD2. Germline V gene sequence: CDR1 SEHNR, CDR2 FQNEAQ (reference sequence). With 4 bases clipped from V and 5 bases from J, the junction kept 7 bases outside the gene matches. This CDR3 is 16 amino acids long. The CDR3 loop is CASSSSIAGGHNEQFF. The CDR3 region has the DNA TGTGCCAGCAGCTCGTCAATAGCGGGGGGGCACAATGAGCAGTTCTTC. Filled out from reference TRBV7-9 and TRBJ2-1, the complete variable domain reads DTGVSQNPRHKITKRGQNVTFRCDPISEHNRLYWYRQTLGQGPEFLTYFQNEAQLEKSRLLSDRFSAERPKGSFSTLEIQRTEQGDSAMYLCASSSSIAGGHNEQFFGPGTRLTVL.

Here the CDR3 reads CASSPRKKLFF. CDR3 DNA sequence: TGTGCCAGCAGCCCCCGTAAAAAACTGTTTTTT. The V and J genes are TRBV9 and TRBJ1-4; D is unresolved. There are 11 residues in the CDR3. Germline CDR1 is SGDLS and CDR2 is YYNGEE. V gave up 4 bases and J gave up 9 bases, with 7 bases separating them.

The V call is TRBV18, the J call TRBJ2-7; tentatively, D is TRBD2 (5 bases). Per germline, CDR1 KGHSH and CDR2 LQKENI. V lost 3 bases and J 3 bases, leaving 12 bases between the germline ends. CDR3 size: 14 residues. The CDR3 DNA follows: TGTGCCAGCTCACCGGGTCTCGGGATCTACGAGCAGTACTTC. Its protein product is CASSPGLGIYEQYF.

This clone showed up just a few times. This sequence joins TRBV27 and TRBJ2-1; 9 nucleotides match TRBD1. Germline V lookup: CDR1 MNHEY, CDR2 SMNVEV (reference sequence). V dropped 4 bases and J dropped 6; count of bases not matched to a gene: 10. The CDR3 has 16 amino acids. In DNA, the CDR3 is TGTGCCAGCAGTTCTTCCGGGACAGGGATTCCCAATGAGCAGTTCTTC. This encodes CASSSSGTGIPNEQFF.

V gene TRBV18 combines with J gene TRBJ2-3, with TRBD1 matching over 8 bases. The V segment lost 3 bases and the J segment 1 base; nucleotides outside the gene matches: 12. CDR1 KGHSH and CDR2 LQKENI come from the germline V gene. The CDR3 loop spans 18 amino acids. The CDR3 loop is CASSPLDSRTGRTDTQYF. The DNA of the CDR3 is TGTGCCAGCTCACCGTTAGATTCCCGGACAGGGCGCACAGATACGCAGTATTTT.

The J gene is TRBJ2-3, the V gene TRBV11-2; 9 nucleotides match TRBD1. Germline V gives CDR1 SGHAT, CDR2 FQNNGV. There are 17 residues in the CDR3. V was pared by 2 bases and J by 2 bases, with 8 bases of the junction left unmatched. CDR3 in amino acids: CASSLFTGTGLTDTQYF. Here the CDR3 DNA reads TGTGCCAGCAGCTTATTTACCGGGACAGGGCTCACAGATACGCAGTATTTT.

V usage is TRBV3-1 (or the pseudogene TRBV3-2) and J usage is TRBJ1-2; the D is unclear. V was pared by 2 bases and J by 3 bases, with 7 bases between. In germline, CDR1 is LGHDT, CDR2 YNNKEL (reference sequence). CDR3 size: 13 residues. The CDR3: CASSQPEDYGYTF. In DNA form, the CDR3 reads TGTGCCAGCAGCCAACCCGAGGACTATGGCTACACCTTC.

V is TRBV19 and J is TRBJ2-3; D is possibly TRBD1 (7 bases). The V end was cut by 2 bases, the J end by 0 bases, with 12 bases between. CDR3 length: 16 residues. Germline loops: CDR1 LNHDA, CDR2 SQIVND (reference sequence). The CDR3: CASSIWRGLSTDTQYF. In DNA form, the CDR3 reads TGTGCCAGTAGTATATGGAGGGGGCTCAGCACAGATACGCAGTATTTT.

Written as DNA, the CDR3 is TGTGCCAGTATGTTAGGGGAAAATTCACCCCTCCACTTT. Translation: CASMLGENSPLHF. The rearrangement uses TRBV19 and TRBJ1-6, with D perhaps matching TRBD1 (5 bases). The CDR3 length is 13 residues. Germline V gene sequence: CDR1 LNHDA, CDR2 SQIVND (reference sequence). Between the trimmed V and J ends, which lost 7 bases and 7 bases, there was a span of 11 bases.

The chain is built from TRBV28 and TRBJ1-5; D ambiguous. This CDR3 contains 14 residues. Per the germline V gene, CDR1 is MDHEN and CDR2 is SYDVKM. The V end was cut by 7 bases, the J end by 4 bases, with 14 bases between. The CDR3 region has the DNA TGTGCCAGCAAGGTGGGAGAAAGAAATCAGCCCCAGCATTTT. Encoded protein: CASKVGERNQPQHF.